The rows below give T cell receptor beta chains drawn from one sample of a study of CD8 T cells in Susac syndrome. TCRdb reanalysed the immunoSEQ multiplex PCR reads using MiXCR and keeps one entry per CDR3 protein. The repertoire holds some 96,000 distinct CDR3 sequences, with roughly 96% as singletons. The sample consisted of CD8+ T cells from PBMCs. These receptors originate from a human donor with Susac syndrome. Each CDR3 is given with its conserved first and last residue. D genes are given only for firm matches. Clone size is stated in some rows and not others, as once, few, many or a class when expanded.

size | J | D | V | DNA | CDR3
. | TRBJ1-2 | . | TRBV9 | TGTGCCAGCAGCCTCCAGAACAGCTACACCTTC | CASSLQNSYTF
once | TRBJ2-1 | TRBD2 | TRBV2 | TGTGCCAGCAGTGAACTGGGACTAGCGGGAGGCAATGAGCAGTTCTTC | CASSELGLAGGNEQFF
. | TRBJ2-1 | . | TRBV29-1 | TGCAGCGTTATCCGAGGGGAGGAGCCGCAGTTCTTC | CSVIRGEEPQFF
once | TRBJ1-6 | . | TRBV20-1 | TGCAGTGCTAGGACGGGACAAGTTAATTCACCCCTCCACTTT | CSARTGQVNSPLHF
. | TRBJ1-1 | . | TRBV11-1 | TGTGCCAGCAGCTTAGGTACCTACACTGAAGCTTTCTTT | CASSLGTYTEAFF
. | TRBJ2-1 | . | TRBV29-1 | TGCAGCGTTGAAGAGTCAGGCAGAAATCGGATTGGTGAGCAGTTCTTC | CSVEESGRNRIGEQFF
. | TRBJ2-7 | TRBD2 | TRBV5-1 | TGCGCCAGCAAGACTAGCGGGAGTTACGAGCAGTACTTC | CASKTSGSYEQYF
. | TRBJ2-2 | . | TRBV5-1 | TGCGCCAGCAGTCTACAGGGACCCGGCTCGAACACCGGGGAGCTGTTTTTT | CASSLQGPGSNTGELFF
. | TRBJ2-1 | TRBD1 | TRBV3-1 | TGTGCCAGCAGCCAACTAGGAACAGGGGACAATGAGCAGTTCTTC | CASSQLGTGDNEQFF
. | TRBJ1-4 | . | TRBV25-1 | TGTGCCAGCACTGACAGTTTGGAGAATGAAAAACTGTTTTTT | CASTDSLENEKLFF
. | TRBJ2-3 | TRBD2 | TRBV3-1 | TGTGCCAGCAGCCAAGGCGGCGGGGGGGCCTTTTGGTCTCTCACAGATACGCAGTATTTT | CASSQGGGGAFWSLTDTQYF
. | TRBJ2-3 | TRBD1 | TRBV5-1 | TGCGCCAGCAGCTCCAGACAGGGTAGCACAGATACGCAGTATTTT | CASSSRQGSTDTQYF
. | TRBJ2-4 | . | TRBV28 | TGTGCCAGCAGAAAGGATAGGGTTCAGTACTTC | CASRKDRVQYF
. | TRBJ1-5 | . | TRBV27 | TGTGCCAGCAGTTCCCGGGGTGGACGCCGGGACAAGAGGGATCAGCCCCAGCATTTT | CASSSRGGRRDKRDQPQHF
. | TRBJ2-6 | . | TRBV15 | TGTGCCACTCAGACGGGGGCCAACGTCCTGACTTTC | CATQTGANVLTF
. | TRBJ1-5 | . | TRBV12-3/TRBV12-4 | TGTGCCAGCAGCCCTCGGATCTTACGCGGGGGGACTCATCAGCCCCAGCATTTT | CASSPRILRGGTHQPQHF
once | TRBJ2-4 | . | TRBV3-1 | TGTGCCAGCAGCCAAGATCTACAGAGGCAGTTTCAGTACTTC | CASSQDLQRQFQYF
. | TRBJ1-4 | TRBD1 | TRBV29-1 | TGCAGCGTAGAGACAGGGGATAATGAAAAACTGTTTTTT | CSVETGDNEKLFF
. | TRBJ1-4 | . | TRBV4-1 | TGCGCCAGCAGCCGCATATTTGCAACTAATGAAAAACTGTTTTTT | CASSRIFATNEKLFF
. | TRBJ2-7 | TRBD2 | TRBV12-3/TRBV12-4 | TGTGCCAGCAGTTTAATTAGCGGGACTAGCGTCAAGGGAACCTACGAGCAGTACTTC | CASSLISGTSVKGTYEQYF
. | TRBJ2-3 | . | TRBV14 | TGTGCCAGCGGATCGGGCGGTACGCAGTATTTT | CASGSGGTQYF
. | TRBJ2-3 | TRBD1 | TRBV4-1 | TGCGCCAGCACCCTGGACAGGGGCAGCACAGATACGCAGTATTTT | CASTLDRGSTDTQYF
. | TRBJ1-1 | . | TRBV6-1 | TGTGCCAGCGTAAACAGGGAATTGAACACTGAAGCTTTCTTT | CASVNRELNTEAFF
. | TRBJ2-5 | . | TRBV4-1 | TGCGCCAGCAGCCCCCCCTTCCCCTTGGCCCAGTACTTC | CASSPPFPLAQYF
. | TRBJ2-7 | TRBD1 | TRBV27 | TGTGCCAGCACTTTCCGACAGGGTCAAACCTACGAGCAGTACTTC | CASTFRQGQTYEQYF
. | TRBJ2-5 | . | TRBV18 | TGTGCCAGCTCACCTGGGATCCGGCAAGAGACCCAGTACTTC | CASSPGIRQETQYF
. | TRBJ2-1 | TRBD2 | TRBV28 | TGTGCCAGCACCCCACGGACTAGCGGGAGAAGTGAGCAGTTCTTC | CASTPRTSGRSEQFF
. | TRBJ1-1 | . | TRBV4-1 | TGCGCCAGCAGTCGGACTGAGATCACTGAAGCTTTCTTT | CASSRTEITEAFF
. | TRBJ1-2 | . | TRBV6-5 | TGTGCCAGCATGGGGGCGACTAACTATGGCTACACCTTC | CASMGATNYGYTF
. | TRBJ2-7 | TRBD1 | TRBV11-2 | TGTGCCAGCAGCCCTCAGACAGGGGGCAGGTCCTACGAGCAGTACTTC | CASSPQTGGRSYEQYF
. | TRBJ1-1 | TRBD1 | TRBV5-1 | TGCGCCAGCAGCGTCCAGGGGGAGAGGACTGAAGCTTTCTTT | CASSVQGERTEAFF
. | TRBJ1-1 | TRBD1 | TRBV5-1 | TGCGCCAGCAGCGTAAACGGACAGGACGCTGAAGCTTTCTTT | CASSVNGQDAEAFF
. | TRBJ1-6 | . | TRBV20-1 | TGCAGTGCTAGCGGCGGTTACCCGAATTCACCCCTCCACTTT | CSASGGYPNSPLHF
once | TRBJ1-4 | . | TRBV29-1 | TGCAGCGGAGGGGACGGTGAAAAACTGTTTTTT | CSGGDGEKLFF
. | TRBJ2-7 | TRBD1 | TRBV7-2 | TGTGCCAGCAGCCAGGGGGATGGGGCCTACGAGCAGTACTTC | CASSQGDGAYEQYF
. | TRBJ1-1 | . | TRBV29-1 | TGCAGCGCTCTTCCCCGACCGGGACTGGGCACTGAAGCTTTCTTT | CSALPRPGLGTEAFF
. | TRBJ2-5 | . | TRBV7-8 | TGTGCCAGCAGAAAAGGCTGGTCGTACGGGACACATCAAGAGACCCAGTACTTC | CASRKGWSYGTHQETQYF
. | TRBJ2-1 | . | TRBV20-1 | TGCAGTGCTAGTTTGAAGCTCAGGTTGACCGGGTACAATGAGCAGTTCTTC | CSASLKLRLTGYNEQFF
. | TRBJ2-3 | TRBD1 | TRBV29-1 | TGCAGCGTTGAAGATCCGGGACAGGGTACAGATACGCAGTATTTT | CSVEDPGQGTDTQYF
. | TRBJ2-5 | TRBD2 | TRBV20-1 | TGCAGTGCTAGCGGGGGGGCCGGATTAGAAGAGACCCAGTACTTC | CSASGGAGLEETQYF
. | TRBJ2-5 | . | TRBV29-1 | TGCAGCGTTGTCTCCTGGGACGGAGAGACCCAGTACTTC | CSVVSWDGETQYF
. | TRBJ1-5 | . | TRBV11-2 | TGTGCCAGCAGCTTAGAGTATGGACAGCCCCAGCATTTT | CASSLEYGQPQHF
once | TRBJ1-5 | TRBD1 | TRBV28 | TGTGCCAGCAGAACGACAGGGGCTCCCAATCAGCCCCAGCATTTT | CASRTTGAPNQPQHF
. | TRBJ2-3 | TRBD2 | TRBV13 | TGTGCCAGCAGCCAAGCCGGGGGGGCCCGGGCGCAGTATTTT | CASSQAGGARAQYF
. | TRBJ2-7 | . | TRBV10-3 | TGTGCCATCAGTGACGAAGACAAGAGCTACGAGCAGTACTTC | CAISDEDKSYEQYF
. | TRBJ2-7 | TRBD1 | TRBV18 | TGTGCCAGCTCACCGGCAGGACAGGGGGCCTACGAGCAGTACTTC | CASSPAGQGAYEQYF
once | TRBJ2-1 | . | TRBV3-1 | TGTGCCAGCAGCCCTAAACTGGGGGGGGGCGATTTCAATGAGCAGTTCTTC | CASSPKLGGGDFNEQFF
. | TRBJ2-7 | TRBD1 | TRBV7-9 | TGTGCCAGCAGCCACCAACAGGGGGCTGACGAGCAGTACTTC | CASSHQQGADEQYF
. | TRBJ2-7 | TRBD1 | TRBV12-3/TRBV12-4 | TGTGCCAGCAGTATAACAGGGGTAGCGAACGAGCAGTACTTC | CASSITGVANEQYF
. | TRBJ1-2 | . | TRBV12-3/TRBV12-4 | TGTGCCAGCAGTGACTCTAACTATGGCTACACCTTC | CASSDSNYGYTF
once | TRBJ1-5 | . | TRBV24-1 | TGTGCCACCAGTACGGGCCAGATCAATCAGCCCCAGCATTTT | CATSTGQINQPQHF
once | TRBJ2-3 | TRBD1 | TRBV7-9 | TGTGCCAGCAGCCCCAGGGGGCGCACGCCAGATACGCAGTATTTT | CASSPRGRTPDTQYF
. | TRBJ2-5 | TRBD1 | TRBV5-1 | TGCGCCAGCAGCTCAGGACAGGGGCCAGAGACCCAGTACTTC | CASSSGQGPETQYF
. | TRBJ1-1 | TRBD1 | TRBV5-1 | TGCGCCAGCAGCTGGTGGGACAGGTTGAACACTGAAGCTTTCTTT | CASSWWDRLNTEAFF
. | TRBJ2-1 | . | TRBV16 | TGTGCCAGCAGCCAGGGGAGGGGGCCCTACAATGAGCAGTTCTTC | CASSQGRGPYNEQFF